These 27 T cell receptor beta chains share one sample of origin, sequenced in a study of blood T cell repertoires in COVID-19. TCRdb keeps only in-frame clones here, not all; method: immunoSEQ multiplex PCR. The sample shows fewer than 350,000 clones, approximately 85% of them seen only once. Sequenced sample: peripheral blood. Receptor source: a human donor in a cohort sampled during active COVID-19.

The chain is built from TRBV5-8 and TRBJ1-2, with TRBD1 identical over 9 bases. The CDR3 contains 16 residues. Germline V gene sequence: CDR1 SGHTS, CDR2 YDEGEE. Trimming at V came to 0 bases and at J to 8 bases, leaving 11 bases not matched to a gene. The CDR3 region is CASSLEIKQGARGYTF. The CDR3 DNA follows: TGTGCCAGCAGCTTGGAAATAAAACAGGGGGCGCGAGGCTACACCTTC.

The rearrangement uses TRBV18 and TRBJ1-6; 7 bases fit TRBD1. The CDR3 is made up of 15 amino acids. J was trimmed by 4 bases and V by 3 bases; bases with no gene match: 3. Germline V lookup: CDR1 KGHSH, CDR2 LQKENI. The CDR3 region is CASSPRGQYNSPLHF. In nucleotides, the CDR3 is TGTGCCAGCTCACCCCGGGGACAGTATAATTCACCCCTCCACTTT.

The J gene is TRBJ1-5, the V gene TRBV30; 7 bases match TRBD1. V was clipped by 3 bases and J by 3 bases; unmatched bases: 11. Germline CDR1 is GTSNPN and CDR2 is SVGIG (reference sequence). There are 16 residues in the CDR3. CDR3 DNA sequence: TGTGCCTGGAGCACTACCGACAGGGTATTCAATCAGCCCCAGCATTTT. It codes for CAWSTTDRVFNQPQHF.

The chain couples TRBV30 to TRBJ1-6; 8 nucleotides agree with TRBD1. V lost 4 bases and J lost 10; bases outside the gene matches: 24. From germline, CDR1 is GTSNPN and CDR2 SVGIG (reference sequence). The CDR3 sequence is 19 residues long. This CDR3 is CAWILPTGQGFLEGSPLHF. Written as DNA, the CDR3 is TGTGCCTGGATTCTCCCGACCGGACAGGGTTTCCTGGAAGGGTCACCCCTCCACTTT.

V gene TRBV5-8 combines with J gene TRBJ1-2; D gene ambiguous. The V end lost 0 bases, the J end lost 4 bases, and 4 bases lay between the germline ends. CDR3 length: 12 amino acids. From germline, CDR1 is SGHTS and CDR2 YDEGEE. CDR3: CASSLAVYGYTF. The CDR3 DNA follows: TGTGCCAGCAGCTTGGCAGTCTATGGCTACACCTTC. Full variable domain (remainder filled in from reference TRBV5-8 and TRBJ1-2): EAGVTQSPTHLIKTRGQQATLRCSPISGHTSVYWYQQALGLGLQFLLWYDEGEERNRGNFPPRFSGRQFPNYSSELNVNALELEDSALYLCASSLAVYGYTFGSGTRLTVV.

As DNA, the CDR3 is TGTGCCAGCAGCGGACAGGGGGCAAATGAGCAGTTCTTC. Translating gives CASSGQGANEQFF. This sequence joins TRBV14 and TRBJ2-1, with 11 bases aligning to TRBD1. J was trimmed by 7 bases and V by 5 bases; bases with no gene match: 1. The CDR3 runs to 13 residues. Germline assignment: CDR1 SGHDN and CDR2 FVKESK.

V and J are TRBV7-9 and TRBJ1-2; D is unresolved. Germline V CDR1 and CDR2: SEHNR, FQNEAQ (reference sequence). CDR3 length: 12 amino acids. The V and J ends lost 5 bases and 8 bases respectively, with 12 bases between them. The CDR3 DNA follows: TGTGCCAGCAGCCCAGCGAGAGTCGGCTACACCTTC. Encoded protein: CASSPARVGYTF.

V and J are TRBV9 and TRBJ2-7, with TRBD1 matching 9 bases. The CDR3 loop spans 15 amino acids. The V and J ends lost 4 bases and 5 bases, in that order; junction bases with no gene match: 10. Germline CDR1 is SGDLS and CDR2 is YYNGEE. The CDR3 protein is CASSPRTGDRDEQYF. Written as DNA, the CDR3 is TGTGCCAGCAGCCCAAGGACAGGGGATCGGGACGAGCAGTACTTC.

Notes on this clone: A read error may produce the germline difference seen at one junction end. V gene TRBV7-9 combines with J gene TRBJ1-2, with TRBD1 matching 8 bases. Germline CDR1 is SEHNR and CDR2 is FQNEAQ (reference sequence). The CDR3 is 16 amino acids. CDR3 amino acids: CASSLVTGVFVYRYTF. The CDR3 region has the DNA TGTGCCAGCAGCTTAGTGACAGGGGTATTTGTCTATCGCTACACCTTC.

The CDR3 region is CASSPGADTQYF. CDR3 nucleotide sequence: TGTGCCAGCAGTCCTGGTGCGGATACGCAGTATTTT. The chain joins TRBV6-6 to TRBJ2-3; no clear D. CDR3 size: 12 residues. The V gene's germline CDR1 is MNHNY and CDR2 SVGAGI (reference sequence). V gave up 5 bases and J gave up 6 bases, with 9 bases separating them.

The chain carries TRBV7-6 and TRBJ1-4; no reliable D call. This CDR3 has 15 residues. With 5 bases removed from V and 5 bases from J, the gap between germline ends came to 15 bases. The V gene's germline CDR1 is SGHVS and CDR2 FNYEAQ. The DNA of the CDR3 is TGTGCCAGCAGCGCCCGGGGAGGTGTAAATGAAAAACTGTTTTTT. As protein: CASSARGGVNEKLFF. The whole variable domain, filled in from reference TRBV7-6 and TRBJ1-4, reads GAGVSQSPRYKVTKRGQDVALRCDPISGHVSLYWYRQALGQGPEFLTYFNYEAQQDKSGLPNDRFSAERPEGSISTLTIQRTEQRDSAMYRCASSARGGVNEKLFFGSGTQLSVL.

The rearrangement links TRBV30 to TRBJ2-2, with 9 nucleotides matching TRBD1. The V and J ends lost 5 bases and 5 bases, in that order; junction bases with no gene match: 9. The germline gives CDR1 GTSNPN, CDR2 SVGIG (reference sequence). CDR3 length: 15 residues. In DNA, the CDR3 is TGTGCCTGGGGCCCGGTGACAGGGGGGACCGGGGAGCTGTTTTTT. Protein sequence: CAWGPVTGGTGELFF.

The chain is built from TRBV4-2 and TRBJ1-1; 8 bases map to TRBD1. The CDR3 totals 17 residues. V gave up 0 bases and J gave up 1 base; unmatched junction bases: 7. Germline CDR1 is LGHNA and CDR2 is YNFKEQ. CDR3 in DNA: TGTGCCAGCAGCCAAGACTACAGGGGGGGTGCGAACACTGAAGCTTTCTTT. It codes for CASSQDYRGGANTEAFF.

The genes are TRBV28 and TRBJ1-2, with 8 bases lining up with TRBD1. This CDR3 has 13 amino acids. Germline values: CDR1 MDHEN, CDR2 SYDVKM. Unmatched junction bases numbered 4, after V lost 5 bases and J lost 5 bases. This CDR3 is CASSGTGPYGYTF. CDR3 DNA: TGTGCCAGCAGTGGGACAGGTCCTTATGGCTACACCTTC.

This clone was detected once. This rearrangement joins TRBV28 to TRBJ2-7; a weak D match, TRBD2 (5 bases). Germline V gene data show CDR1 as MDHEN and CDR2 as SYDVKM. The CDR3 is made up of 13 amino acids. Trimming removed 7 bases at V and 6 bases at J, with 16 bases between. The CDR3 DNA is TGTGCCAGCACCCCCGCTATGGGGAGCGAGCAGTACTTC. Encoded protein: CASTPAMGSEQYF.

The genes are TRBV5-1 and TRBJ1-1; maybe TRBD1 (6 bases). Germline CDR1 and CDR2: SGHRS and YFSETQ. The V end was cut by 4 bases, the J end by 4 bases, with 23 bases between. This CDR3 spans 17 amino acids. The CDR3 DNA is TGCGCCAGCAGCCCGTCAGGGTTAGGGGGGGTAGGCACTGAAGCTTTCTTT. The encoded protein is CASSPSGLGGVGTEAFF.

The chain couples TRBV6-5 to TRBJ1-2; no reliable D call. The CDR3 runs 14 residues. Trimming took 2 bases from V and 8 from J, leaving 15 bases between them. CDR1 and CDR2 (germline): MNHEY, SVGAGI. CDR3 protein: CASSYRRGAAGYTF. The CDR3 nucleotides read TGTGCCAGCAGTTACAGAAGAGGAGCGGCGGGCTACACCTTC.

CDR3 sequence (DNA): TGTGCCTGGAGAGGGACAGGGAGACCTGAAGCTTTCTTT. Protein sequence: CAWRGTGRPEAFF. This chain joins TRBV30 and TRBJ1-1, with 9 positions matching TRBD1. Germline V gives CDR1 GTSNPN, CDR2 SVGIG (reference sequence). V trimming: 3 bases; J trimming: 6 bases; junction bases outside the gene matches: 5. The CDR3 consists of 13 residues.

The CDR3 nucleotides are TGCGCCAGCAGCCAATTCTTGGCGGGGGGGCGGATTGAGCAGTTCTTC. Its protein product is CASSQFLAGGRIEQFF. V and J are TRBV4-1 and TRBJ2-1, with 9 positions matching TRBD2. CDR1 is MGHRA, CDR2 YSYEKL, per germline. CDR3 length: 16 amino acids. Germline trimming cut 2 bases from V and 9 bases from J; bases unmatched to any gene: 11.

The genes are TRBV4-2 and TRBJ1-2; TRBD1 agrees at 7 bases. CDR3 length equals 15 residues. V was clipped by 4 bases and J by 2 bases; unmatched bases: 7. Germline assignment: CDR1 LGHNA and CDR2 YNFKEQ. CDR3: CASSPSTGLNYGYTF. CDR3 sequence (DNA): TGTGCCAGCAGCCCTTCGACAGGGTTGAACTATGGCTACACCTTC.

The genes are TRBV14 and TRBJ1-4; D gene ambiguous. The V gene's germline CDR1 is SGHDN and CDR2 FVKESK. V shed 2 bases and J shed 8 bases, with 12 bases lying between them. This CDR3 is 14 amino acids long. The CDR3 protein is CASSQWQSREKLFF. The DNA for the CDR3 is TGTGCCAGCAGCCAATGGCAGTCTAGGGAAAAACTGTTTTTT.

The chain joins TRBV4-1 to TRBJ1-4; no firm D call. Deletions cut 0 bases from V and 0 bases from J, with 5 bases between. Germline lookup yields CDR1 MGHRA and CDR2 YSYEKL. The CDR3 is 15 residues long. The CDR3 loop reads CASSQDRATNEKLFF. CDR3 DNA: TGCGCCAGCAGCCAAGATCGGGCAACTAATGAAAAACTGTTTTTT.

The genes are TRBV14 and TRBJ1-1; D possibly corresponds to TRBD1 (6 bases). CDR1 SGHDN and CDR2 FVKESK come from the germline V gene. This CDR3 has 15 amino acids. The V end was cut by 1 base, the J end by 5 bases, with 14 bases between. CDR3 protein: CASSQVGRGFTEAFF. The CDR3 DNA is TGTGCCAGCAGCCAAGTGGGCAGGGGTTTTACTGAAGCTTTCTTT.

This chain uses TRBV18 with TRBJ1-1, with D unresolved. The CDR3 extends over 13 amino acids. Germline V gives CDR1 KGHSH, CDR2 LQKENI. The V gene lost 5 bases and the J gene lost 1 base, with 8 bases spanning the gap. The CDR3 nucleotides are TGTGCCAGCTCATTCGGGGAGAACACTGAAGCTTTCTTT. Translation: CASSFGENTEAFF.

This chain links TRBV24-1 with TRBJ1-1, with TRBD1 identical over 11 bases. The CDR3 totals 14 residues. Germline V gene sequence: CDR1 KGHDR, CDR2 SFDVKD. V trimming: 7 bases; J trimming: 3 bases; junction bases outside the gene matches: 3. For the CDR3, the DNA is TGTGCCACCAGGGGACAGGGGGTTGACACTGAAGCTTTCTTT. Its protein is CATRGQGVDTEAFF.

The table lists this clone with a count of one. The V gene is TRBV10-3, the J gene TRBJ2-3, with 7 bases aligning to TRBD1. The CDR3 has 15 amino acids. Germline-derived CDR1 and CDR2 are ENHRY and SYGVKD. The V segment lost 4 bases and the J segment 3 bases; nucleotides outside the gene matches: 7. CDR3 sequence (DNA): TGTGCCATCAGTGGACAGTTGACAGGGACAGATACGCAGTATTTT. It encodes CAISGQLTGTDTQYF.

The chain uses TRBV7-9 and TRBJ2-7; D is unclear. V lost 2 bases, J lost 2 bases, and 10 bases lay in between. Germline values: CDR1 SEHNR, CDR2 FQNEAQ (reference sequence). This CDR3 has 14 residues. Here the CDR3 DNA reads TGTGCCAGCAGCTTAACCCCTACCCCCTACGAGCAGTACTTC. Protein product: CASSLTPTPYEQYF. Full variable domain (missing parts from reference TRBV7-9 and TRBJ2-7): DTGVSQNPRHKITKRGQNVTFRCDPISEHNRLYWYRQTLGQGPEFLTYFQNEAQLEKSRLLSDRFSAERPKGSFSTLEIQRTEQGDSAMYLCASSLTPTPYEQYFGPGTRLTVT.